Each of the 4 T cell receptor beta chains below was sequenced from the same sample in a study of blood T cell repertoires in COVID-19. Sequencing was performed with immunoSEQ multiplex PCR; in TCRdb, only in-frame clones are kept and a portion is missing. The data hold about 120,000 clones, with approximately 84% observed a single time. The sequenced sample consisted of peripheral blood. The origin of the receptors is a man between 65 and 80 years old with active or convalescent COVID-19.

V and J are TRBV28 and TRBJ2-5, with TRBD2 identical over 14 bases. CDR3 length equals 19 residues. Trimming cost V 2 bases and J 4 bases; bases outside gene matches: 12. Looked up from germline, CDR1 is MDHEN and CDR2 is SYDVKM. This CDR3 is CASSLRGTGTSGSGETQYF. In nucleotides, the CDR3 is TGTGCCAGCAGTTTACGTGGAACCGGGACTAGCGGGAGCGGAGAGACCCAGTACTTC.

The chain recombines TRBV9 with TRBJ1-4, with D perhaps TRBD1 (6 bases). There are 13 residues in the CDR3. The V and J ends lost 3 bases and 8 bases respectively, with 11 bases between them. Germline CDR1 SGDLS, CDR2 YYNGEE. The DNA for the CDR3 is TGTGCCAGCAGCGCTGGAGACAGGGAAAAACTGTTTTTT. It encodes CASSAGDREKLFF.

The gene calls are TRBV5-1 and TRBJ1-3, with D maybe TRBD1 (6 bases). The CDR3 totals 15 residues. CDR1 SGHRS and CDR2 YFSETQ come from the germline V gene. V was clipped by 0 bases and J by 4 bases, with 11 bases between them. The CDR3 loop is CASSLEGTSGNTIYF. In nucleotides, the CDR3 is TGCGCCAGCAGCTTGGAAGGGACATCAGGAAACACCATATATTTT.

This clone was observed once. CDR3 in amino acids: CASSGLAGPQPQHF. The DNA of the CDR3 is TGTGCCAGCAGTGGATTAGCAGGGCCTCAGCCCCAGCATTTT. The rearrangement uses TRBV2 and TRBJ1-5; D might be TRBD1 (5 bases). From germline, CDR1 is SNHLY and CDR2 FYNNEI. V lost 4 bases, J lost 6 bases, and 13 bases lay in between. The CDR3 is made up of 14 amino acids. The variable domain in full, with the rest retrieved from reference TRBV2 and TRBJ1-5, is EPEVTQTPSHQVTQMGQEVILRCVPISNHLYFYWYRQILGQKVEFLVSFYNNEISEKSEIFDDQFSVERPDGSNFTLKIRSTKLEDSAMYFCASSGLAGPQPQHFGDGTRLSIL.